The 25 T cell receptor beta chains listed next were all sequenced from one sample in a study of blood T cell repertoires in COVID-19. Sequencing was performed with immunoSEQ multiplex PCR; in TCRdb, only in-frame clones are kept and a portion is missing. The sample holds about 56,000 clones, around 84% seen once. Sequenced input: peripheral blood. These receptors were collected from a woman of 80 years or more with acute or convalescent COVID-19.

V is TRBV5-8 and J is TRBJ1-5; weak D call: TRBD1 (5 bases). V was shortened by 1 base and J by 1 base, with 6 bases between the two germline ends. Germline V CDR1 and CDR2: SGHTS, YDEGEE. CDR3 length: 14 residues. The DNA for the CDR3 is TGTGCCAGCAGCTTGAGGGGAAGCAATCAGCCCCAGCATTTT. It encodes CASSLRGSNQPQHF. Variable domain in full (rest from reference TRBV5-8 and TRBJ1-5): EAGVTQSPTHLIKTRGQQATLRCSPISGHTSVYWYQQALGLGLQFLLWYDEGEERNRGNFPPRFSGRQFPNYSSELNVNALELEDSALYLCASSLRGSNQPQHFGDGTRLSIL.

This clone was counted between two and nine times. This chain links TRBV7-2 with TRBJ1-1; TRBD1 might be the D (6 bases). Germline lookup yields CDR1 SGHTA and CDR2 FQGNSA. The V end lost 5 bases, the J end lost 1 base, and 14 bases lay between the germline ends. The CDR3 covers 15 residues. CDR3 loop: CASSVTGLGNTEAFF. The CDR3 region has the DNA TGTGCCAGCAGCGTTACAGGGCTTGGGAACACTGAAGCTTTCTTT. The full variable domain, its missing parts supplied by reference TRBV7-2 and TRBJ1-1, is GAGVSQSPSNKVTEKGKDVELRCDPISGHTALYWYRQSLGQGLEFLIYFQGNSAPDKSGLPSDRFSAERTGGSVSTLTIQRTQQEDSAVYLCASSVTGLGNTEAFFGQGTRLTVV.

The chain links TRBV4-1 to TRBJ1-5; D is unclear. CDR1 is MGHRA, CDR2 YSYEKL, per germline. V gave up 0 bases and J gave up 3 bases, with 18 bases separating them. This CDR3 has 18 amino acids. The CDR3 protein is CASSQDRGRGRDNQPQHF. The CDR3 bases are TGCGCCAGCAGCCAAGATCGAGGGCGGGGAAGGGACAATCAGCCCCAGCATTTT.

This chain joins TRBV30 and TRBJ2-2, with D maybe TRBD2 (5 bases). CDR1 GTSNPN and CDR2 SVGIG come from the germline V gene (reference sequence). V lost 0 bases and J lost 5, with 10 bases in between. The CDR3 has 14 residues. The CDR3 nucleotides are TGTGCCTGGAGTGTACCGGGATCAACCGGGGAGCTGTTTTTT. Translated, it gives CAWSVPGSTGELFF.

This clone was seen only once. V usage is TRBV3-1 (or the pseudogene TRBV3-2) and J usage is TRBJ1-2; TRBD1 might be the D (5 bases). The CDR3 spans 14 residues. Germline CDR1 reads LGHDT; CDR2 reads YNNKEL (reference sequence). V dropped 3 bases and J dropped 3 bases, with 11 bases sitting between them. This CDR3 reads CASSQQGLYYGYTF. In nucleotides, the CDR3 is TGTGCCAGCAGCCAGCAGGGACTCTACTATGGCTACACCTTC.

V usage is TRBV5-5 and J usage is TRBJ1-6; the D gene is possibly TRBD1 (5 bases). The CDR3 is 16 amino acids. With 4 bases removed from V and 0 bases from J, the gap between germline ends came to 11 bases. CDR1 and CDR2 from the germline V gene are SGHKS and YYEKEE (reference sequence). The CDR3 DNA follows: TGTGCCAGCAGCCCCGGGGGGAGCTCCTATAATTCACCCCTCCACTTT. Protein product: CASSPGGSSYNSPLHF.

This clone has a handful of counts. The CDR3 DNA sequence: TGCAGCGTTGCAATGTCTGGGGCCAACGTCCTGACTTTC. Translating it yields CSVAMSGANVLTF. The chain employs TRBV29-1 and TRBJ2-6; no clear D gene. The germline V gene encodes CDR1 SQVTM and CDR2 ANQGSEA. The V end lost 4 bases, the J end lost 1 base, and 5 bases lay between the germline ends. The CDR3 is made up of 13 amino acids.

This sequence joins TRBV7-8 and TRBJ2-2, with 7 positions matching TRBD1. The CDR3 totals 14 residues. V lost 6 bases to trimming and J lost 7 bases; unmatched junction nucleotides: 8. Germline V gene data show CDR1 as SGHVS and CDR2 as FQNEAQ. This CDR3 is CASSSTGIGGELFF. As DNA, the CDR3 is TGTGCCAGCAGTTCGACAGGGATAGGCGGGGAGCTGTTTTTT.

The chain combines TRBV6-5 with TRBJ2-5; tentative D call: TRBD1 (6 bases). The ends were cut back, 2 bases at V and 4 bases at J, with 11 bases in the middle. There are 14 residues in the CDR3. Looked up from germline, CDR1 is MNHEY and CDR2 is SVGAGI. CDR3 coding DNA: TGTGCCAGCAGTTACGCTGGGGGCCGAGAGACCCAGTACTTC. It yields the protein CASSYAGGRETQYF.

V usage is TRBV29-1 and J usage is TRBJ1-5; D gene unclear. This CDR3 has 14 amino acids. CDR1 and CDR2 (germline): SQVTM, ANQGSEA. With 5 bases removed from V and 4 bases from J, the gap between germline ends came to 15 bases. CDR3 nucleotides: TGCAGCGTTCCCGAAGCCCCGGGGAATCAGCCCCAGCATTTT. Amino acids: CSVPEAPGNQPQHF.

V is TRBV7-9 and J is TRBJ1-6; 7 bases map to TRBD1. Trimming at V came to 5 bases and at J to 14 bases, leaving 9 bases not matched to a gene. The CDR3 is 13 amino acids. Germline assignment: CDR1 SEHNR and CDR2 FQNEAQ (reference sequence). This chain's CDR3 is CASSRLQGSALHF. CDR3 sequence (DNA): TGTGCCAGCAGCCGACTACAGGGGAGTGCCCTCCACTTT.

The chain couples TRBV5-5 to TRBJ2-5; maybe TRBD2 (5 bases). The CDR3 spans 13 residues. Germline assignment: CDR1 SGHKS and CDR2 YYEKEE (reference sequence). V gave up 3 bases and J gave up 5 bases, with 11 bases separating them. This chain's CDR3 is CASSSRTQETQYF. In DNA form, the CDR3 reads TGTGCCAGCAGCTCAAGGACTCAGGAGACCCAGTACTTC. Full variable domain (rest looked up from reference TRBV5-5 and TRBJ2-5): DAGVTQSPTHLIKTRGQQVTLRCSPISGHKSVSWYQQVLGQGPQFIFQYYEKEERGRGNFPDRFSARQFPNYSSELNVNALLLGDSALYLCASSSRTQETQYFGPGTRLLVL.

The CDR3 here is CASSPPSKRAEAFF. The CDR3 nucleotides are TGTGCCAGCTCACCACCCTCCAAGCGGGCTGAAGCTTTCTTT. The V call is TRBV18, the J call TRBJ1-1; D call uncertain. V shed 0 bases and J shed 6 bases, with 11 bases lying between them. The CDR3 is 14 amino acids. Germline V gene sequence: CDR1 KGHSH, CDR2 LQKENI.

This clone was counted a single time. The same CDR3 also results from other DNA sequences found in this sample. The CDR3, as DNA: TGTGCCAGCAGCTTTGGAGGGATGAACACTGAAGCTTTCTTT. Translation gives CASSFGGMNTEAFF. The gene calls are TRBV7-9 and TRBJ1-1; D gene uncertain. The CDR3 consists of 14 residues. The V and J ends lost 3 bases and 0 bases respectively, with 8 bases between them. In germline, CDR1 is SEHNR, CDR2 FQNEAQ (reference sequence).

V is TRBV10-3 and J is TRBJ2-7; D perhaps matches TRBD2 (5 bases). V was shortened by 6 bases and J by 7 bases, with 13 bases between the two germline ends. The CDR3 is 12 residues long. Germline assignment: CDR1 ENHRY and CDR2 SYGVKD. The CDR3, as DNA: TGTGCCATCAGCCGTAACCCGGGGGAGCAGTACTTC. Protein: CAISRNPGEQYF.

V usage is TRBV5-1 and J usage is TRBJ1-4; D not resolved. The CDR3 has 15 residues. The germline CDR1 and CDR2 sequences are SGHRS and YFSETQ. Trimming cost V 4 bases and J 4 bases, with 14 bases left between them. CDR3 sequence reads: CASSPGGGINEKLFF. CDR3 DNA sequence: TGCGCCAGCAGCCCGGGAGGAGGGATTAATGAAAAACTGTTTTTT. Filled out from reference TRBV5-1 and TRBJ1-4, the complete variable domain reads KAGVTQTPRYLIKTRGQQVTLSCSPISGHRSVSWYQQTPGQGLQFLFEYFSETQRNKGNFPGRFSGRQFSNSRSEMNVSTLELGDSALYLCASSPGGGINEKLFFGSGTQLSVL.

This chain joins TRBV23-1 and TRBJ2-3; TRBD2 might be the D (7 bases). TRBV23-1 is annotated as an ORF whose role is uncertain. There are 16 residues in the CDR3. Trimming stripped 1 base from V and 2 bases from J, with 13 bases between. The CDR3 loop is CASSQYRRGLTDTQYF. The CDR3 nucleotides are TGCGCCAGCAGTCAATACCGGCGGGGGCTCACAGATACGCAGTATTTT.

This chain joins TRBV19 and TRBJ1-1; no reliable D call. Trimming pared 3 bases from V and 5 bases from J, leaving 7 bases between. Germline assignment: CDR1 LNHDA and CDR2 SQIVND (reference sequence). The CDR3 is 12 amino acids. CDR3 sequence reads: CASSIGVTEAFF. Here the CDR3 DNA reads TGTGCCAGTAGTATTGGAGTGACTGAAGCTTTCTTT.

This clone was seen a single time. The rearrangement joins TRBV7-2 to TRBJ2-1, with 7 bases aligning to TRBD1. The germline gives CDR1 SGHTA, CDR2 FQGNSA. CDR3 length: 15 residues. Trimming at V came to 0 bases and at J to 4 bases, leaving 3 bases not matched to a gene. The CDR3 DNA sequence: TGTGCCAGCAGCTTAGCCCCGGGACAGTACAATGAGCAGTTCTTC. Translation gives CASSLAPGQYNEQFF.

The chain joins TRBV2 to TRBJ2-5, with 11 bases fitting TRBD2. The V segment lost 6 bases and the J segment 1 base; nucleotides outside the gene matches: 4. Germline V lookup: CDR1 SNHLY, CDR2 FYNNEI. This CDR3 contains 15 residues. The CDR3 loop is CASRTGLAAQETQYF. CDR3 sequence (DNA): TGTGCCAGCAGGACGGGACTAGCGGCCCAAGAGACCCAGTACTTC.

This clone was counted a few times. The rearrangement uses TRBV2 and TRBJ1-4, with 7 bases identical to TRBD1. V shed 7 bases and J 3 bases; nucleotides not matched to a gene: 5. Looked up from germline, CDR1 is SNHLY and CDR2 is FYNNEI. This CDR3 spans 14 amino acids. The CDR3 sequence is CASNLGQPNEKLFF. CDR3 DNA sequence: TGTGCCAGCAACCTGGGACAGCCTAATGAAAAACTGTTTTTT.

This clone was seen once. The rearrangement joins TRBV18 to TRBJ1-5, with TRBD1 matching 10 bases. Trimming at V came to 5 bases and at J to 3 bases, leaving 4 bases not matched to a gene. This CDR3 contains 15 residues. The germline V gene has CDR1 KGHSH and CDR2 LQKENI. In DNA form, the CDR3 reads TGTGCCAGCTCAGAGGGACAGGGGTCCAATCAGCCCCAGCATTTT. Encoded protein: CASSEGQGSNQPQHF.

CDR3 residues: CASSLRGAGNTIYF. The CDR3 bases are TGTGCCAGCAGCTTAAGGGGTGCAGGAAACACCATATATTTT. The chain is built from TRBV7-9 and TRBJ1-3; a weak D match, TRBD1 (5 bases). V was pared by 2 bases and J by 4 bases, with 9 bases between. Germline values: CDR1 SEHNR, CDR2 FQNEAQ (reference sequence). This CDR3 has 14 residues.

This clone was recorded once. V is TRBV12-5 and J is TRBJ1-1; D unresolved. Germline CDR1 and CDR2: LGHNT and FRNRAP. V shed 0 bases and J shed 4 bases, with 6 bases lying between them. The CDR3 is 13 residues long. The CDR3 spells CASGLVGGTEAFF. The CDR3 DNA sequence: TGTGCTAGTGGTTTGGTCGGCGGCACTGAAGCTTTCTTT.

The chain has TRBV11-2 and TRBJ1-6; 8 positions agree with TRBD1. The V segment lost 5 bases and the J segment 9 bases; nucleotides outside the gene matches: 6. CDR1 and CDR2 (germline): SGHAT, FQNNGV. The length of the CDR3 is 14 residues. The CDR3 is CASSQDRATSPLHF. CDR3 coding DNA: TGTGCCAGCAGCCAGGACAGGGCTACTTCACCCCTCCACTTT.